A single T cell receptor (beta chain) is shown here with its context. One entry per CDR3 protein, called by TCRdb with MiXCR from the RT-PCR reads. Of about 700,000 distinct CDR3 sequences listed, approximately 15% were seen once; the top ten hold roughly 3.9%. The sample comprised memory CD4+ T cells from blood. The receptor was derived from a female donor in good health, serving as a healthy control.

This chain's CDR3 is CSARDSTGGDGEAFF. CDR3 bases: TGCAGTGCTAGAGACTCGACAGGGGGAGATGGTGAAGCTTTCTTT. The chain employs TRBV20-1 and TRBJ1-1, with TRBD1 matching over 9 bases. CDR3 length: 15 residues. The V segment lost 0 bases and the J segment 7 bases; nucleotides outside the gene matches: 9. Germline assignment: CDR1 DFQATT and CDR2 SNEGSKA (reference sequence).